The 7 T cell receptor beta chains listed next were all sequenced from one sample in a study of blood T cell repertoires in COVID-19. Here immunoSEQ multiplex PCR was the method, and the copy in TCRdb shows in-frame clones only, minus some. This table has 300,000 or so clones, approximately 84% appearing once. The specimen sequenced was PBMCs or T cells enriched from blood (not recorded which). These TCRs come from a woman aged 30 to 39 who had recovered from COVID-19.

The chain uses TRBV30 and TRBJ2-5, with TRBD2 identical over 7 bases. V lost 3 bases to trimming and J lost 5 bases; unmatched junction nucleotides: 9. Germline V lookup: CDR1 GTSNPN, CDR2 SVGIG (reference sequence). CDR3 size: 14 residues. CDR3 sequence: CAWSLYGGGETQYF. The CDR3 region has the DNA TGTGCCTGGAGCCTTTACGGGGGAGGGGAGACCCAGTACTTC.

The genes are TRBV27 and TRBJ2-7; 12 bases fit TRBD1. The ends lost 5 bases at V and 3 bases at J; junction bases unmatched: 11. Looked up from germline, CDR1 is MNHEY and CDR2 is SMNVEV (reference sequence). The CDR3 totals 17 residues. In DNA form, the CDR3 reads TGTGCCAGCAGTGGCACGGGAGGGACAGGGGGCATCTACGAGCAGTACTTC. The encoded protein is CASSGTGGTGGIYEQYF.

This clone was picked up one time. This chain uses TRBV3-1 (or the pseudogene TRBV3-2) with TRBJ2-2; 12 bases fit TRBD2. The CDR3 loop spans 16 amino acids. With V trimmed by 6 bases and J by 5 bases, 7 bases remained unmatched. Germline V gene sequence: CDR1 LGHDT, CDR2 YNNKEL (reference sequence). CDR3 DNA: TGTGCCAGCAGGCTACTAGCGGGGGGAGGAACCGGGGAGCTGTTTTTT. Translation gives CASRLLAGGGTGELFF.

The CDR3 is CASSEKQEALIATNEKLFF. The DNA for the CDR3 is TGCGCCAGCAGTGAGAAGCAGGAGGCCCTTATTGCAACTAATGAAAAACTGTTTTTT. The V gene is TRBV10-2, the J gene TRBJ1-4, with D unclear. Deletions cut 2 bases from V and 0 bases from J, with 19 bases between. The CDR3 is 19 amino acids. Germline CDR1 WSHSY, CDR2 SAAADI.

The chain links TRBV7-9 to TRBJ2-3; tentative D call: TRBD1 (5 bases). The germline V gene encodes CDR1 SEHNR and CDR2 FQNEAQ (reference sequence). V dropped 3 bases and J dropped 4 bases, with 11 bases sitting between them. There are 14 residues in the CDR3. This chain's CDR3 is CASSFVGQSDTQYF. CDR3 in DNA: TGTGCCAGCAGCTTCGTCGGACAATCAGATACGCAGTATTTT.

This sequence joins TRBV9 and TRBJ2-1; D perhaps matches TRBD1 (6 bases). This CDR3 spans 17 amino acids. The V gene's germline CDR1 is SGDLS and CDR2 YYNGEE. Trimming cost V 3 bases and J 0 bases, with 16 bases left between them. The CDR3 sequence: CASSEWGQPSSYNEQFF. The CDR3 nucleotides are TGTGCCAGCAGCGAGTGGGGACAACCGAGCTCCTACAATGAGCAGTTCTTC.

The gene calls are TRBV18 and TRBJ2-1; the match to TRBD2 covers 7 bases. V shed 3 bases and J 2 bases; nucleotides not matched to a gene: 4. Germline lookup yields CDR1 KGHSH and CDR2 LQKENI. The CDR3 extends over 15 amino acids. CDR3 nucleotides: TGTGCCAGCTCACCGAAGGCGGGGGCCTACAATGAGCAGTTCTTC. This sequence encodes CASSPKAGAYNEQFF.